This T cell receptor beta chain was captured by sequencing in a study of blood T cell repertoires in COVID-19. Profiling relied on immunoSEQ multiplex PCR, and the TCRdb table lists in-frame clones only, not all of them. The sample records fewer than 400,000 clones, approximately 88% being singletons. Germline trimming cut 3 bases from V and 6 bases from J; bases unmatched to any gene: 5. Per germline, CDR1 DFQATT and CDR2 SNEGSKA (reference sequence). This CDR3 comprises 15 residues. Participants were placed into cohorts based on the clinical history they reported. The source material was PBMCs or T cells enriched from blood (not recorded which). The sequence was obtained from a woman younger than 30 who had recovered from COVID-19. The chain couples TRBV20-1 to TRBJ2-3; 14 bases fit TRBD2. CDR3 bases: TGCAGTGCTAGTGGGACTAGCGGGAGTTCCGATACGCAGTATTTT. The encoded protein is CSASGTSGSSDTQYF.